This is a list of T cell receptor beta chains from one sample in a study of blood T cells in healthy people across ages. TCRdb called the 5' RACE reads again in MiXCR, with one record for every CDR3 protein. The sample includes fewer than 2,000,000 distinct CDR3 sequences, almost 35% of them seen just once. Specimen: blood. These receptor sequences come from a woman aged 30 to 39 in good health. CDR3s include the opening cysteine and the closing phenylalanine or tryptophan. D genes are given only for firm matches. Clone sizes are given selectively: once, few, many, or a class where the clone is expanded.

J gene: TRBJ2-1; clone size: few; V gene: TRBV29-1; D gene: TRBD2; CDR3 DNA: TGCAGCGTTGAGGTGACTAGCGGGAGGGTCGGGGAGCAGTTCTTC; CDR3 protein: CSVEVTSGRVGEQFF
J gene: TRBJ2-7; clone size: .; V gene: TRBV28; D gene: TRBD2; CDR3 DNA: TGTGCCAGCAGGGGGACTAGCGGGGAATACGAGCAGTACTTC; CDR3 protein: CASRGTSGEYEQYF
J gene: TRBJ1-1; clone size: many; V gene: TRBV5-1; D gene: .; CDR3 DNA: TGCGCCAGCAGCTGGGGACAGAACACTGAAGCTTTCTTT; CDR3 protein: CASSWGQNTEAFF
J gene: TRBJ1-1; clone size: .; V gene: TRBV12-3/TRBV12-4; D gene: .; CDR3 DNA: TGTGCCAGCAGTTTGCAGGGGTTTGAAGCTTTCTTT; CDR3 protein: CASSLQGFEAFF
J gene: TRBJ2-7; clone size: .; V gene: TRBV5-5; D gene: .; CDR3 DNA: TGTGCCAGCAGCTTGATGGTGGGGGGAACTCTCGAGCAGTACTTC; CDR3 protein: CASSLMVGGTLEQYF
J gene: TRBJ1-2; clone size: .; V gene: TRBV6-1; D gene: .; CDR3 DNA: TGTGCCAGCCGACCCACTCGTCAGGGGAACTATGGCTACACCTTC; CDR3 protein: CASRPTRQGNYGYTF
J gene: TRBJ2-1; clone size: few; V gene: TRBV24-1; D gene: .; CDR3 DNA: TGTGCCACCAGTGTTTCGCCAGGGATTGAGCAGTTCTTC; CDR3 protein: CATSVSPGIEQFF
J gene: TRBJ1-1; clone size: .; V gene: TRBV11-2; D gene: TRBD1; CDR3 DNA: TGTGCCAGCACCGAATTTCACAGGGGGCCTACTGAAGCTTTCTTT; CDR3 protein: CASTEFHRGPTEAFF
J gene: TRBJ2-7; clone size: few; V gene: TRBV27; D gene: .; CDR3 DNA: TGTGCCAGCAGTTCTCCATTACAGGGAATCTACGAGCAGTACTTC; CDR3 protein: CASSSPLQGIYEQYF
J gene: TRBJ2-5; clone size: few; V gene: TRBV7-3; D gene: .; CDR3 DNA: TGTGCCAGCAGCTCCTTCGGGGGCGTGGAGACCCAGTACTTC; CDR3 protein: CASSSFGGVETQYF
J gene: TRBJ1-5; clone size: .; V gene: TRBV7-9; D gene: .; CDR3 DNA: TGTGCCAGCAGCTTGGAACAGGCACTTTATCAGCCCCAGCATTTT; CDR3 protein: CASSLEQALYQPQHF
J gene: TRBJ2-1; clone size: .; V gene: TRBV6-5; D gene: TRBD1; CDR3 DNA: TGTGCCAGCAGGCTAGGACAGGGGCGTTTTAATGAGCAGTTCTTC; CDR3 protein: CASRLGQGRFNEQFF
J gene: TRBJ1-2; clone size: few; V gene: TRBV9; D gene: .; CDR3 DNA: TGTGCCAGCAGCAAGACTCCGGGGGGCGCAAGCTATGGCTACACCTTC; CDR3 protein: CASSKTPGGASYGYTF
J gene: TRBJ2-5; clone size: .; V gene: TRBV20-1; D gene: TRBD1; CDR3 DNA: TGCAGTGCTAGATTTCCGGACAGGCAAGAGACCCAGTACTTC; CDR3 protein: CSARFPDRQETQYF
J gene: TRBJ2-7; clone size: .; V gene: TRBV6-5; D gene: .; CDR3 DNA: TGTGCCAGCAGTTACAGCGCGGGAATGGGCGAGCAGTACTTC; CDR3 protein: CASSYSAGMGEQYF
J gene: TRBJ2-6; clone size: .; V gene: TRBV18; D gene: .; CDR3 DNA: TGTGCCAGCTCACGGGCTGAATTGTGGGGTGAAGGCTCTGGGGCCAACGTCCTGACTTTC; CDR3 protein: CASSRAELWGEGSGANVLTF
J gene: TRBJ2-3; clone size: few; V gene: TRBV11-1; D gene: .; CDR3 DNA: TGTGCCAGCAGCTTGAAGGCGGGACGGGGGGATACGCAGTATTTT; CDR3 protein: CASSLKAGRGDTQYF
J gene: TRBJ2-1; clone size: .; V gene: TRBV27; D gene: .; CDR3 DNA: TGTGCCAGCAGTCCTTCAATACAAAGCTCCTACAATGAGCAGTTCTTC; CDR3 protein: CASSPSIQSSYNEQFF
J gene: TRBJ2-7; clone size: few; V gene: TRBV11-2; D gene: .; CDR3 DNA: TGTGCCAGCAGTGATCGGACGAAGACCTACGAGCAGTACTTC; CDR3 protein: CASSDRTKTYEQYF
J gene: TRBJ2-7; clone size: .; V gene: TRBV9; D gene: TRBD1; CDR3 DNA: TGTGCCAGCAGCGTAGGAGGACAGGGACCCGGTCGGTCGAACTACGAGCAGTACTTC; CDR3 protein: CASSVGGQGPGRSNYEQYF
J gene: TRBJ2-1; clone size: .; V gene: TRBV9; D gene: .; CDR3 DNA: TGTGCCAGCAGCGTAGATGGCAGGCTAGCGTATTACAATGAGCAGTTCTTC; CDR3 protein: CASSVDGRLAYYNEQFF
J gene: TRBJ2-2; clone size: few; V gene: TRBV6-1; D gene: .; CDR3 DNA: TGTGCCAGCAGTGGGAGATTAGGAGGAGTGAACACCGGGGAGCTGTTTTTT; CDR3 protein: CASSGRLGGVNTGELFF
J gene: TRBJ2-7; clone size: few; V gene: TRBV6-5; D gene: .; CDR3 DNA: TGTGCCAGCAGTTACAGCCTCTGGGGCGAGCAGTACTTC; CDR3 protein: CASSYSLWGEQYF
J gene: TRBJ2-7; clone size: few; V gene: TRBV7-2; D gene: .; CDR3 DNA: TGTGCCAGCAGCCCGAGCCGGGGTTACGAGCAGTACTTC; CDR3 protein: CASSPSRGYEQYF
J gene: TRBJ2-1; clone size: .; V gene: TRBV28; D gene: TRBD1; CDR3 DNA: TGTGCCAGCAGCCCAGGGGGTCTCGGGACCCAGTTCTTC; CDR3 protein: CASSPGGLGTQFF
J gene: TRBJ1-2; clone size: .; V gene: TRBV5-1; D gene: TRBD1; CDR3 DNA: TGCGCCAGCAGCTTGGATTACAGGGGCGATAATGGCTACACCTTC; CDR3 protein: CASSLDYRGDNGYTF
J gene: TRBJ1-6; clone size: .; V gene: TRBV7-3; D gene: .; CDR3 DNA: TGTGCCAGCAGCTTCCCCCAGTATAATTCACCCCTCCACTTT; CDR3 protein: CASSFPQYNSPLHF
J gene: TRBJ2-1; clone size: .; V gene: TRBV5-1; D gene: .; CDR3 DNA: TGCGCCAGCAGCTTGGACAGGGCCGCGTCCTACAGTGAGCAGGTCTTC; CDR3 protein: CASSLDRAASYSEQVF
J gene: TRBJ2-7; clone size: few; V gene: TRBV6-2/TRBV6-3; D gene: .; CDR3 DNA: TGTGCCAGCGGGACGGGGGAAACCTACGAGCAGTACTTC; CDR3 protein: CASGTGETYEQYF
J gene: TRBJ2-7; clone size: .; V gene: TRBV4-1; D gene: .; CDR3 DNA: TGCGCCAGCAGCCAAGGGGAGGCTGCCTACGAGCAGTACTTC; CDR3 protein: CASSQGEAAYEQYF
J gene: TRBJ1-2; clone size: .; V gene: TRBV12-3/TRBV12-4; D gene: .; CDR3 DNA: TGTGCCAGCAGTTTAAGCCGGACAGTGGCCTATGGCTACACCTTC; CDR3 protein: CASSLSRTVAYGYTF
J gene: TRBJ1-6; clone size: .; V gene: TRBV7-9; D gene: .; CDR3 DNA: TGTGCCAGCAGCTCCGATACAGAGAATAATTCACCCCTCCACTTT; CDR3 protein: CASSSDTENNSPLHF
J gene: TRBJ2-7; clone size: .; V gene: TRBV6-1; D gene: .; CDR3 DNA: TGTGCCAGCAGTCGGGGATATACTTCCTACGAGCAGTACTTC; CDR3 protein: CASSRGYTSYEQYF
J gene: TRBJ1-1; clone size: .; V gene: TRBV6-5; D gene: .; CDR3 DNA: TGTGCCAGCAAGCCTAGGATGCGCACTGAAGCTTTCTTT; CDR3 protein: CASKPRMRTEAFF
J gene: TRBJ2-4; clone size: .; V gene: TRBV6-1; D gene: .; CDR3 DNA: TGTGCCAGCAGTGAAGGTCTCGTGGAGGGACACATTCAGTACTTC; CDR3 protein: CASSEGLVEGHIQYF
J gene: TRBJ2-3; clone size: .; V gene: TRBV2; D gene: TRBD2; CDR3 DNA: TGTGCCAGCTTGGGGCGGGAGGGCCCAGATACGCAGTATTTT; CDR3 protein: CASLGREGPDTQYF
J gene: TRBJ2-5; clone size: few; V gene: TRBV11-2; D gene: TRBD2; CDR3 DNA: TGTGCCAGCAGCGCCCGACTAGCGGGCGGGGAGACCCAGTACTTC; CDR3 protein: CASSARLAGGETQYF
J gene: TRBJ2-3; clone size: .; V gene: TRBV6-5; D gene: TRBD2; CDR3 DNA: TGTGCCAGCAGTTACAAGCGGGGGGGCACGCAGTATTTT; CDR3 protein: CASSYKRGGTQYF
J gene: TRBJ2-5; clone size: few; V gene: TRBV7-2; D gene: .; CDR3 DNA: TGTGCCAGCAGCTTATTTAGGGGGGAAGGCAAAGAGACCCAGTACTTC; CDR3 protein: CASSLFRGEGKETQYF
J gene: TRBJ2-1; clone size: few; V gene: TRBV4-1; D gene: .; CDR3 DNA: TGCGCCAGCAGCCAAATTAGGATGACCTACAATGAGCAGTTCTTC; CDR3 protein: CASSQIRMTYNEQFF